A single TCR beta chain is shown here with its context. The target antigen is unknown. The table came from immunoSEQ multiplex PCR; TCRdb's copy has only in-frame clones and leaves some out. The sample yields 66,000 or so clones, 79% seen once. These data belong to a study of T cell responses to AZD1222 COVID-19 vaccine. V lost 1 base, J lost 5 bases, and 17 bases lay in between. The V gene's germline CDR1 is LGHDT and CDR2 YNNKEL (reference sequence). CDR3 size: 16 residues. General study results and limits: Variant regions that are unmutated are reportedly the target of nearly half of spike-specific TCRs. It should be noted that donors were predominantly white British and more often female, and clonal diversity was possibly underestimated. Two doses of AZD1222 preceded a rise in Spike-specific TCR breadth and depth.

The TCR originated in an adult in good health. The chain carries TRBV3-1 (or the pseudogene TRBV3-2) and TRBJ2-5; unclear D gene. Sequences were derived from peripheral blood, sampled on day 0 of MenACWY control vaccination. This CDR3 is CASSQVHSGARETQYF. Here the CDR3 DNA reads TGTGCCAGCAGCCAAGTTCACTCTGGAGCGAGGGAGACCCAGTACTTC.